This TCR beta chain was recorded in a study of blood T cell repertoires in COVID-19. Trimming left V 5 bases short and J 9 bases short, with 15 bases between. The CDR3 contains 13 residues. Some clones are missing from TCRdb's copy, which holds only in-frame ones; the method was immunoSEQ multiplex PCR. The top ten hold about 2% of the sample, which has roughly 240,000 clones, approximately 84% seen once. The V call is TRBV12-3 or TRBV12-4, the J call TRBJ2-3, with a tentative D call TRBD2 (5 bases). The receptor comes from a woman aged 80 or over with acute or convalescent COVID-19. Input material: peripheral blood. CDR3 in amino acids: CASSPNGQRTQYF. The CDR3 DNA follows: TGTGCCAGCAGTCCGAATGGTCAGCGGACGCAGTATTTT.